These 9 T cell receptor beta chains share one sample of origin, sequenced in a study of graft-versus-host responses after intestinal transplantation. Sequenced by immunoSEQ multiplex PCR; TCRdb stores in-frame clones only, minus some. The table includes several thousand clones, roughly 41% detected once. Plates contained around 200,000 CFSE-labeled responder cells and around 200,000 irradiated, violet-dye-labeled stimulator cells. The starting material was alloreactive CD8+ T cells from a mixed lymphocyte reaction culture, obtained before transplantation. Subset noted: CFSE-low proliferating T cells sorted from roughly 6-day pre-transplant mixed lymphocyte reaction (GvH or HvG direction). The receptors derive from a human patient who was an organ donor for intestinal transplantation.

This clone was seen a handful of times. V usage is TRBV7-3 and J usage is TRBJ2-1; D not certain. The CDR3 is 15 residues long. V lost 4 bases, J lost 5 bases, and 15 bases lay in between. The germline V gene encodes CDR1 SGHTA and CDR2 FQGTGA. CDR3 residues: CASSYKDTHDNEQFF. The CDR3 region has the DNA TGTGCCAGCAGCTATAAAGACACACACGACAATGAGCAGTTCTTC.

V is TRBV4-1 and J is TRBJ1-1, with TRBD1 as a possible D gene (5 bases). There are 15 residues in the CDR3. The germline V gene encodes CDR1 MGHRA and CDR2 YSYEKL. V lost 4 bases and J 4 bases, leaving 16 bases between the germline ends. The CDR3 is CASSLRGGRGTEAFF. The CDR3 DNA sequence: TGCGCCAGCAGCCTAAGGGGCGGTAGGGGCACTGAAGCTTTCTTT.

This chain uses TRBV28 with TRBJ1-1; D not resolved. Deletions cut 11 bases from V and 8 bases from J, with 24 bases between. The CDR3 spans 14 residues. CDR1 is MDHEN, CDR2 SYDVKM, per germline. CDR3 DNA: TGTGCCGTTTGGGCCGGACTTTCCCCCAGGGAAGCTTTCTTT. Its translation: CAVWAGLSPREAFF.

This clone is judged large. The chain uses TRBV29-1 and TRBJ1-2, with 7 bases identical to TRBD1. The CDR3 totals 11 residues. Germline V gives CDR1 SQVTM, CDR2 ANQGSEA. CDR3 region: CSARDSYGYTF. The DNA of the CDR3 is TGCTCAGCCCGGGACAGCTATGGCTACACCTTC.

The chain couples TRBV28 to TRBJ1-2; perhaps TRBD1 as D (5 bases). Germline CDR1 reads MDHEN; CDR2 reads SYDVKM. The CDR3 has 15 amino acids. Deletions cut 7 bases from V and 4 bases from J, with 19 bases between. CDR3 nucleotide sequence: TGTGCCAGCAAAGAGTGGAGGGACCACCTCTATGGCTACACCTTC. Its translation: CASKEWRDHLYGYTF.

The chain is built from TRBV6-1 and TRBJ1-4; D not certain. The CDR3 totals 15 residues. Looked up from germline, CDR1 is MNHNS and CDR2 is SASEGT. With 2 bases removed from V and 3 bases from J, the gap between germline ends came to 10 bases. CDR3 DNA: TGTGCCAGCAGTGAATTAACCGGTGCTAATGAAAAACTGTTTTTT. Translating gives CASSELTGANEKLFF.

The chain uses TRBV27 and TRBJ2-1; TRBD2 matches 11 bases. This CDR3 is 14 amino acids long. V gave up 7 bases and J gave up 5 bases; unmatched junction bases: 4. In germline, CDR1 is MNHEY, CDR2 SMNVEV (reference sequence). The CDR3 sequence: CASTTLAGDNEQFF. CDR3 in DNA: TGTGCCAGCACTACACTAGCGGGAGACAATGAGCAGTTCTTC.

The J gene is TRBJ1-2, the V gene TRBV7-9, with D perhaps matching TRBD1 (6 bases). V was shortened by 2 bases and J by 4 bases, with 14 bases between the two germline ends. This CDR3 comprises 15 residues. Per the germline V gene, CDR1 is SEHNR and CDR2 is FQNEAQ (reference sequence). The CDR3 nucleotides read TGTGCCAGCAGCTTATGGTGGGGGCGCGGCTATGGCTACACCTTC. Its translation: CASSLWWGRGYGYTF.

The chain uses TRBV27 and TRBJ1-2, with D possibly matching TRBD1 (5 bases). The CDR3 loop spans 11 amino acids. V was pared by 8 bases and J by 6 bases, with 10 bases between. CDR1 is MNHEY, CDR2 SMNVEV, per germline (reference sequence). The CDR3 coding sequence is TGTGCCAGCGCGGGAGGGGATGGCTACACCTTC. Its translation is CASAGGDGYTF.